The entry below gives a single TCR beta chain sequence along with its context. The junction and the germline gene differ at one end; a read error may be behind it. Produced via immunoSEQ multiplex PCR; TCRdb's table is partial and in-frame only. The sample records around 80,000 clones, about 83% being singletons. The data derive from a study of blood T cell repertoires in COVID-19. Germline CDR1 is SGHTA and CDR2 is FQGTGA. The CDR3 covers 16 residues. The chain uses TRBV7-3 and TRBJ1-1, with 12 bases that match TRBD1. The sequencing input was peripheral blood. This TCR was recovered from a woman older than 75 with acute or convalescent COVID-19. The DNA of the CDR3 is TGTGCCAGCAGCCCCGGGACAGGGGGCCATTCGACTGTAGCTTTCTTT. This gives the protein CASSPGTGGHSTVAFF. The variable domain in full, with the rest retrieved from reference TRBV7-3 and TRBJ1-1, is GAGVSQTPSNKVTEKGKYVELRCDPISGHTALYWYRQSLGQGPEFLIYFQGTGAADDSGLPNDRFFAVRPEGSVSTLKIQRTERGDSAVYLCASSPGTGGHSTVAFFGQGTRLTVV.